The clone carrying this T cell receptor beta chain was detected only a few times. Its target is unknown. This sample stems from a study of T cell responses to AZD1222 COVID-19 vaccine. At the level of the study: Both about-4-week and about-12-week second-dose recipients were combined. The study's findings and limits: In a largely white British group with more females than males, clonal diversity was possibly underestimated. All repertoire sampling was performed exclusively after the peak T cell response. Spike-specific TCR breadth and depth were elevated following two AZD1222 doses.

V lost 2 bases, J lost 11 bases, and 11 bases lay in between. Germline CDR1 and CDR2: SQVTM and ANQGSEA. The CDR3 spans 11 residues. The method was immunoSEQ multiplex PCR; TCRdb's version includes in-frame clones alone and lacks a portion of them. The sample shows around 150,000 clones, approximately 90% of them seen only once. V is TRBV29-1 and J is TRBJ2-3; D unclear. This clonotype was sampled from an adult in good health. This material consisted of peripheral blood, taken on day 0 of AZD1222 vaccination. The CDR3 loop reads CSVETISLQYF. CDR3 nucleotides: TGCAGCGTTGAAACTATATCGTTGCAGTATTTT.